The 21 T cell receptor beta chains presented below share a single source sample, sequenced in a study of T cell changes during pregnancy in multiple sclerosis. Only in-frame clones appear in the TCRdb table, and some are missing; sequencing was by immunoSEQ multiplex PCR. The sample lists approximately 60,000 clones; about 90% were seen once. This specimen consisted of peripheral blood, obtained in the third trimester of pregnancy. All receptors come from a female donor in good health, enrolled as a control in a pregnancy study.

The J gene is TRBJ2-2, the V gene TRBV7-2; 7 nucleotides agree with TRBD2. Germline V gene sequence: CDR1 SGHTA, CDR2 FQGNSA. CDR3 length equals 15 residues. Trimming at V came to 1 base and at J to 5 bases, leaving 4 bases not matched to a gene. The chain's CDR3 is CASSLGGGITGELFF. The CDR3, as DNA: TGTGCCAGCAGCTTAGGGGGAGGGATTACCGGGGAGCTGTTTTTT.

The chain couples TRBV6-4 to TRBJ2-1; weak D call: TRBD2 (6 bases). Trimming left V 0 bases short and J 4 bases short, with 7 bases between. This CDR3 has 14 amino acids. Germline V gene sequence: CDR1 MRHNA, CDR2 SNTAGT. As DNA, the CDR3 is TGTGCCAGCAGTGACTCGGGAGGTTACAATGAGCAGTTCTTC. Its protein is CASSDSGGYNEQFF.

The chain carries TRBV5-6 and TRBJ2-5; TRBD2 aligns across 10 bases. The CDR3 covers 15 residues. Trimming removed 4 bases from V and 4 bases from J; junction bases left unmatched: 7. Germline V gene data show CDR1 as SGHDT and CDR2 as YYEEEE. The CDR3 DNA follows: TGTGCCAGCAGCCTTCTAGCGGGAGTTGCAGAGACCCAGTACTTC. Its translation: CASSLLAGVAETQYF.

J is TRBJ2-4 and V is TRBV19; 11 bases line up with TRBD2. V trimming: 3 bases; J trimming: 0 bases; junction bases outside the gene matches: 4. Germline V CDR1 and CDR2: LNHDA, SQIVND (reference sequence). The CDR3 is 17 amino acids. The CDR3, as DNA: TGTGCCAGTAGTATGGGACTAGCGGTGAAAGCCAAAAACATTCAGTACTTC. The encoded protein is CASSMGLAVKAKNIQYF. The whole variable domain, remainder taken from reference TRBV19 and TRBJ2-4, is DGGITQSPKYLFRKEGQNVTLSCEQNLNHDAMYWYRQDPGQGLRLIYYSQIVNDFQKGDIAEGYSVSREKKESFPLTVTSAQKNPTAFYLCASSMGLAVKAKNIQYFGAGTRLSVL.

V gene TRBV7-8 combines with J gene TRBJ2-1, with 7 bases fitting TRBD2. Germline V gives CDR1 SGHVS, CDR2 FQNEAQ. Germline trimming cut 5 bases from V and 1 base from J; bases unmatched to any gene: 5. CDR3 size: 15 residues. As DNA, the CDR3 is TGTGCCAGCAGCCCTCTGCGGGGGTCCTACAATGAGCAGTTCTTC. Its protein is CASSPLRGSYNEQFF.

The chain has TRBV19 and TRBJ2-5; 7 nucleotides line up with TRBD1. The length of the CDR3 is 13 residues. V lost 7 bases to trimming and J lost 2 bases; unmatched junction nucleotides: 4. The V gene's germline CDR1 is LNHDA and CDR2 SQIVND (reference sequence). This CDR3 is CASIGTAQETQYF. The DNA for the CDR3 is TGTGCCAGTATTGGGACAGCTCAAGAGACCCAGTACTTC.

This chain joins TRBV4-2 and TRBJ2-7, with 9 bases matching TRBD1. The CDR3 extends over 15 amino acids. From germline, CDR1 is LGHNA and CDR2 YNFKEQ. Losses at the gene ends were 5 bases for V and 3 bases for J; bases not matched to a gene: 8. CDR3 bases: TGTGCCAGCAGCGAGGAGGGACAGGGTGGCTACGAGCAGTACTTC. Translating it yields CASSEEGQGGYEQYF.

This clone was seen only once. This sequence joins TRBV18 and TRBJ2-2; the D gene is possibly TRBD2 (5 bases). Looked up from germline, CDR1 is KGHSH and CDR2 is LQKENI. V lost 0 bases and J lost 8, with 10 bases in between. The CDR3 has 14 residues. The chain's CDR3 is CASSPPGDWGELFF. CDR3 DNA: TGTGCCAGCTCACCACCGGGAGATTGGGGGGAGCTGTTTTTT.

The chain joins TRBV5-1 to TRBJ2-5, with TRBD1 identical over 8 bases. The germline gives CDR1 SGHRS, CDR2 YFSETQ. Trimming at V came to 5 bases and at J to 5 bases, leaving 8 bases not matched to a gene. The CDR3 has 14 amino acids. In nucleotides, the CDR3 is TGCGCCAGCAGTAACCAGGGGGCGCGGGAGACCCAGTACTTC. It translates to CASSNQGARETQYF.

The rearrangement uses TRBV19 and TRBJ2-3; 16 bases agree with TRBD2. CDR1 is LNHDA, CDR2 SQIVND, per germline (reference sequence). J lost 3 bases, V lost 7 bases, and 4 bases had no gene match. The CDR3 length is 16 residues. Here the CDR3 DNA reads TGTGCCAGTACCCCGGGACTAGCGGGGGGGACAGATACGCAGTATTTT. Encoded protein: CASTPGLAGGTDTQYF.

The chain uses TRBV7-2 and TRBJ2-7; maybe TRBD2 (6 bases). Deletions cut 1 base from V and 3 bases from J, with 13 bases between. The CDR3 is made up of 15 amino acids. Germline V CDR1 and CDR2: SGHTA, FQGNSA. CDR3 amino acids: CASSLGVAVGYEQYF. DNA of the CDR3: TGTGCCAGCAGCTTAGGGGTAGCGGTAGGCTACGAGCAGTACTTC.

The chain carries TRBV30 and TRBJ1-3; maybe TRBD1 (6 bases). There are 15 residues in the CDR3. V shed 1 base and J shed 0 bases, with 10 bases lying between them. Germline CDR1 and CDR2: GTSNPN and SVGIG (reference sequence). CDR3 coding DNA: TGTGCCTGGAGTGGCGACAGGCGCTCTGGAAACACCATATATTTT. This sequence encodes CAWSGDRRSGNTIYF.

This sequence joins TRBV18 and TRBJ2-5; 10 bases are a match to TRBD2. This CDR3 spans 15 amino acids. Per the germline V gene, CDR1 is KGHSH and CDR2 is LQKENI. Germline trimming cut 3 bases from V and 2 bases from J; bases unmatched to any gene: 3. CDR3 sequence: CASSPEAGGQETQYF. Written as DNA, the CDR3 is TGTGCCAGCTCACCGGAAGCGGGGGGGCAAGAGACCCAGTACTTC.

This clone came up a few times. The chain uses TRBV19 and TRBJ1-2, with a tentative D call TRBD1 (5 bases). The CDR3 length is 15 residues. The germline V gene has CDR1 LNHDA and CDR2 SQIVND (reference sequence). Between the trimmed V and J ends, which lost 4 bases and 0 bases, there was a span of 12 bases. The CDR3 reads CASSTAGLSNYGYTF. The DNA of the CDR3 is TGTGCCAGTAGTACCGCAGGGTTGTCTAACTATGGCTACACCTTC.

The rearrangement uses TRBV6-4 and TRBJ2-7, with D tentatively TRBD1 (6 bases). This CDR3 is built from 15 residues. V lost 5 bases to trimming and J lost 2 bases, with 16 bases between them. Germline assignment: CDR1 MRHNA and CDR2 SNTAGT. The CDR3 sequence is CASSPTGRCAYEQYF. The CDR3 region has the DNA TGTGCCAGCAGTCCTACAGGGAGATGCGCCTACGAGCAGTACTTC.

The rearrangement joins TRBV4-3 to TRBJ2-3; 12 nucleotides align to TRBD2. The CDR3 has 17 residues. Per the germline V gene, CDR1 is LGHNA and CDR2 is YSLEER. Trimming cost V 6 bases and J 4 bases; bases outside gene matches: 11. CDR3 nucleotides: TGCGCCAGCAGTCGGAGGACTAGCGGGGTTTCCGCAGATACGCAGTATTTT. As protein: CASSRRTSGVSADTQYF.

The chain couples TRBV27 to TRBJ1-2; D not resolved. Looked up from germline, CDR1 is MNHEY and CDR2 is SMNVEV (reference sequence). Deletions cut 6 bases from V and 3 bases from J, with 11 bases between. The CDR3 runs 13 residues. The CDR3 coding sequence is TGTGCCAGCAGGGAGGGTCGGTACTATGGCTACACCTTC. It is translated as CASREGRYYGYTF.

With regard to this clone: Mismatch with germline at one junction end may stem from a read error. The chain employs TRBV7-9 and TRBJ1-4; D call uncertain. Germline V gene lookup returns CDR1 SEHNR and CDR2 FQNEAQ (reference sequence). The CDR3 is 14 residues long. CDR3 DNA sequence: TGTGCCAGCAGCTTAGCCCTCCCTAACGAAAAACTGTTTTTT. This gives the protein CASSLALPNEKLFF.

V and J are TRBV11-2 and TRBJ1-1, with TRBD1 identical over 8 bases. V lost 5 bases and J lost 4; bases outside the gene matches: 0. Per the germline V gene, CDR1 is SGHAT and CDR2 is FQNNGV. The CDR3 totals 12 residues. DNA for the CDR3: TGTGCCAGCAGCACAGGGGGCACTGAAGCTTTCTTT. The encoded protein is CASSTGGTEAFF.

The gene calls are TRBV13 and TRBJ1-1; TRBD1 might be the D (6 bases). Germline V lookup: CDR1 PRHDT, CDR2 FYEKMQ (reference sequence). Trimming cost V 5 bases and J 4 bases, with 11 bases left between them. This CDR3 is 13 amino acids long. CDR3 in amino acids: CASSIQGGTEAFF. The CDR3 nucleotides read TGTGCCAGCAGCATTCAAGGGGGCACTGAAGCTTTCTTT.

The CDR3 DNA follows: TGTGCCAGCAGGAGAAACAGGGGCTACGAGCAGTACTTC. Amino acids: CASRRNRGYEQYF. J is TRBJ2-7 and V is TRBV6-5; 7 nucleotides match TRBD1. The J segment lost 3 bases and the V segment lost 6 bases, leaving 5 bases of the junction unmatched. CDR3 size: 13 residues. CDR1 and CDR2 from the germline V gene are MNHEY and SVGAGI.